This T cell receptor beta chain was identified during a study of T cell responses to AZD1222 COVID-19 vaccine. General study findings and limits: Clonal diversity was possibly underestimated, and the donors were mostly white British, with more females. Two AZD1222 doses significantly raised spike-specific TCR breadth and depth over controls. Spike was spanned by vaccine-associated CD4 TCRs, which were dominant at 160-218 and 743-854.

Details on this clone: Antigen unknown.

The CDR3 is 14 amino acids. The V and J ends lost 7 bases and 1 base respectively, with 12 bases between them. Germline V gene sequence: CDR1 MDHEN, CDR2 SYDVKM. Profiled with immunoSEQ multiplex PCR; TCRdb holds only in-frame clones, not every one. The data show about 150,000 clones, less than 90% seen once. The TCR sequence derives from an adult who had recovered from COVID-19. This sequence joins TRBV28 and TRBJ2-3; D is ambiguous. This sample comprised peripheral blood, obtained after recovery from COVID-19. In nucleotides, the CDR3 is TGTGCCAGCAACCTAATAAAGGGCACAGATACGCAGTATTTT. Translation: CASNLIKGTDTQYF. The entire variable domain, with the rest obtained from reference TRBV28 and TRBJ2-3, is as follows: DVKVTQSSRYLVKRTGEKVFLECVQDMDHENMFWYRQDPGLGLRLIYFSYDVKMKEKGDIPEGYSVSREKKERFSLILESASTNQTSMYLCASNLIKGTDTQYFGPGTRLTVL.